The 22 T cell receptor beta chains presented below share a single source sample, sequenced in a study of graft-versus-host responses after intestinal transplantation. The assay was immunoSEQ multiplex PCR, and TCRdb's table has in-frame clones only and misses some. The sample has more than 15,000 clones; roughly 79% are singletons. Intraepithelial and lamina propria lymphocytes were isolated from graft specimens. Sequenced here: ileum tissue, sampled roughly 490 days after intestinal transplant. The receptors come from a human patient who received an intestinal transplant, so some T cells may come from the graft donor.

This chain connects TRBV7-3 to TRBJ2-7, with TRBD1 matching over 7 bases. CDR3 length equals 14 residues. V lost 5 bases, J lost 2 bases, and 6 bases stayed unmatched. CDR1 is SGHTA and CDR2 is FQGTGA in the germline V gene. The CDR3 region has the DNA TGTGCCAGCAGCCTCAACAGGGGAGCCTACGAGCAGTACTTC. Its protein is CASSLNRGAYEQYF.

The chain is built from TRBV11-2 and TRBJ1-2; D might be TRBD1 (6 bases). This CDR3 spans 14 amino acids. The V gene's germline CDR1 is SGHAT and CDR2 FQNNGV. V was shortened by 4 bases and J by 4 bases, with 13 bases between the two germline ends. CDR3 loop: CASSSVTGGYGYTF. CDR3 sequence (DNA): TGTGCCAGCAGCTCTGTGACAGGAGGCTATGGCTACACCTTC.

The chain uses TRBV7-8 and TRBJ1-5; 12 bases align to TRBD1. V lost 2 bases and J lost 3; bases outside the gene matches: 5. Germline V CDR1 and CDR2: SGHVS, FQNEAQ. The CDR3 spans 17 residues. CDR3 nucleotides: TGTGCCAGCAGCTTATACGGGACAGGGGGCGCCAATCAGCCCCAGCATTTT. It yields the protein CASSLYGTGGANQPQHF.

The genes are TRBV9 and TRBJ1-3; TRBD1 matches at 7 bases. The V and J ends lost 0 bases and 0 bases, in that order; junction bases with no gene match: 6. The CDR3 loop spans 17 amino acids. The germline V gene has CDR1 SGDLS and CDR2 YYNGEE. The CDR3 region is CASSVADRRSSGNTIYF. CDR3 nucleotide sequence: TGTGCCAGCAGCGTAGCGGACAGGAGGAGCTCTGGAAACACCATATATTTT.

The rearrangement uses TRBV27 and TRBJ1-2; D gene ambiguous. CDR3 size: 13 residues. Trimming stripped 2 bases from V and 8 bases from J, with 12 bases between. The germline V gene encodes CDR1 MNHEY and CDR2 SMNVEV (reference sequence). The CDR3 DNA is TGTGCCAGCAGTTTACGGGGATACGGGGGCTACACCTTC. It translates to CASSLRGYGGYTF.

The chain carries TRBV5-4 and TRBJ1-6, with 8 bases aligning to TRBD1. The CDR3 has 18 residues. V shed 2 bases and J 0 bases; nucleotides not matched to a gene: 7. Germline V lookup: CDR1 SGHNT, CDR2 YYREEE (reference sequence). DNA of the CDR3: TGTGCCAGCAGCTTCGACAGGGGACTACCCTCCTATAATTCACCCCTCCACTTT. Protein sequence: CASSFDRGLPSYNSPLHF.

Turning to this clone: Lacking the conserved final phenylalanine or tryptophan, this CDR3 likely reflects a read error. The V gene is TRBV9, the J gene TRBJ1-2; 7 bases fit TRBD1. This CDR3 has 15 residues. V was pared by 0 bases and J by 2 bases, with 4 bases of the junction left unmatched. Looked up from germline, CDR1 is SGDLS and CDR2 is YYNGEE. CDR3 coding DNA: TGTGCCAGCAGCGTAGAGGGGACAGTCAACTATGGCTACACCCTC. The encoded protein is CASSVEGTVNYGYTL.

The CDR3 DNA is TGTGCCAGCAGCCAAGTTCGGGACTATGGCTACACCTTC. Its translation is CASSQVRDYGYTF. The rearrangement links TRBV14 to TRBJ1-2; D is unclear. Trimming took 1 base from V and 3 from J, leaving 6 bases between them. The CDR3 consists of 13 residues. The germline V gene encodes CDR1 SGHDN and CDR2 FVKESK.

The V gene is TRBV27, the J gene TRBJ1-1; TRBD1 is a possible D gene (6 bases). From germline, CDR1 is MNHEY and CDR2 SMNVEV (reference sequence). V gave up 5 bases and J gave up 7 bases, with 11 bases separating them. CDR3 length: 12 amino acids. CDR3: CASSLQGLEAFF. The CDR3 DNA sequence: TGTGCCAGCAGTCTACAGGGTCTTGAAGCTTTCTTT.

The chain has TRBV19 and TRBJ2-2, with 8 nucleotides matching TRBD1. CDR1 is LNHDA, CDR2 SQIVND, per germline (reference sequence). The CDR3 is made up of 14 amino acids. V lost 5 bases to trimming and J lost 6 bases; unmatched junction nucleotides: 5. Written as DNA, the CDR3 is TGTGCCAGTAGTCAAGACAGGGGTGCCGGGGAGCTGTTTTTT. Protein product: CASSQDRGAGELFF.

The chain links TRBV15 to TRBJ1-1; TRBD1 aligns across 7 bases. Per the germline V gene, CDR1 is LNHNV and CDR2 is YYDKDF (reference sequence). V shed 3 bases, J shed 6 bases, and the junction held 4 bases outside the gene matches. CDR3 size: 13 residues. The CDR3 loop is CATSRRGLAEAFF. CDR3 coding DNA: TGTGCCACCAGCAGGAGGGGGCTGGCTGAAGCTTTCTTT.

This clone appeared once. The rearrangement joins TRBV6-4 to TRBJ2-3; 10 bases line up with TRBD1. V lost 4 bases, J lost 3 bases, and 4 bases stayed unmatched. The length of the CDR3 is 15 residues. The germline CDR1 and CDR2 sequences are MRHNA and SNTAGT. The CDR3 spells CASSVGTGATDTQYF. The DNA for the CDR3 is TGTGCCAGCAGTGTTGGGACAGGGGCAACAGATACGCAGTATTTT.

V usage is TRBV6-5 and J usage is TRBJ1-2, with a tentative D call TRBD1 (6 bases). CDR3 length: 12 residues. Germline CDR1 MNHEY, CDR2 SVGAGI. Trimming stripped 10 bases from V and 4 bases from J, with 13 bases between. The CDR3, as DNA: TGTGCCACCACGACAGGAATCTATGGCTACACCTTC. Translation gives CATTTGIYGYTF.

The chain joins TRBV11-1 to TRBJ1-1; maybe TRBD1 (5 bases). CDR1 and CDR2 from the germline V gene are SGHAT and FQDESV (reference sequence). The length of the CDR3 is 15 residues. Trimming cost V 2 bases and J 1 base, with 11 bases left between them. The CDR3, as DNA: TGTGCCAGCAGCTTATCCCCGGGGGAGAACACTGAAGCTTTCTTT. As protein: CASSLSPGENTEAFF.

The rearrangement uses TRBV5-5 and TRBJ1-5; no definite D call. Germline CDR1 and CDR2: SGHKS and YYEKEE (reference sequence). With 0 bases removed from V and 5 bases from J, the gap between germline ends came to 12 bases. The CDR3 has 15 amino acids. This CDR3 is CASSLGLGWDQPQHF. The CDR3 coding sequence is TGTGCCAGCAGCTTGGGTCTGGGTTGGGATCAGCCCCAGCATTTT.

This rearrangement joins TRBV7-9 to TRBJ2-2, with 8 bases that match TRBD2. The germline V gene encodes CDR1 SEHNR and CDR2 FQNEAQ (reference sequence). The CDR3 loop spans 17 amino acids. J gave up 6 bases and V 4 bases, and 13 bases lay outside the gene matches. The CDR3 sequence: CASSSHDIGLASGELFF. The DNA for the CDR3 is TGTGCCAGCAGCTCCCATGACATTGGACTAGCCTCCGGGGAGCTGTTTTTT.

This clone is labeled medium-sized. The CDR3 region is CASSSPTTGRGTEAFF. The CDR3 bases are TGTGCCAGCAGCTCCCCTACGACAGGGAGGGGCACTGAAGCTTTCTTT. The J gene is TRBJ1-1, the V gene TRBV7-9, with 7 bases identical to TRBD1. V was clipped by 4 bases and J by 4 bases; unmatched bases: 12. The germline V gene encodes CDR1 SEHNR and CDR2 FQNEAQ (reference sequence). CDR3 size: 16 residues. Combining the CDR3 with reference TRBV7-9 and TRBJ1-1 gives the whole variable domain DTGVSQNPRHKITKRGQNVTFRCDPISEHNRLYWYRQTLGQGPEFLTYFQNEAQLEKSRLLSDRFSAERPKGSFSTLEIQRTEQGDSAMYLCASSSPTTGRGTEAFFGQGTRLTVV.

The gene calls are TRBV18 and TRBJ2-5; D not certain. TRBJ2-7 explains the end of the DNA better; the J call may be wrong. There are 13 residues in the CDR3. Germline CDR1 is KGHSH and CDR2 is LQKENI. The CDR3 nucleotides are TGTGCCAGCTCACTCTCTATAGACTACGAGCAGTACTTC. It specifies CASSLSIDYEQYF.

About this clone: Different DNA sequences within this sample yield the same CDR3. The CDR3 DNA is TGCGCCAGCAGCCAGGGGACCAACACTGAAGCTTTCTTT. Amino acids: CASSQGTNTEAFF. This chain connects TRBV10-1 to TRBJ1-1; D is perhaps TRBD1 (6 bases). Trimming pared 6 bases from V and 2 bases from J, leaving 10 bases between. The CDR3 is made up of 13 amino acids. Germline values: CDR1 WNHNN, CDR2 SYGVQD (reference sequence).

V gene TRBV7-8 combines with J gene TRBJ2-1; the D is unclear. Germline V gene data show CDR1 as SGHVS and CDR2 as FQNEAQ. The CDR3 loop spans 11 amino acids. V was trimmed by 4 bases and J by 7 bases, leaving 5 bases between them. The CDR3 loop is CASSSANEQFF. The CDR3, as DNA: TGTGCCAGCAGCTCTGCGAATGAGCAGTTCTTC.

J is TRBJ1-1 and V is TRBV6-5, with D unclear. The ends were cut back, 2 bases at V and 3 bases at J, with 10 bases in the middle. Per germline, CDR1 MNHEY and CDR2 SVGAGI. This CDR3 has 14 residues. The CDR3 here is CASSYRATDTEAFF. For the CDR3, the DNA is TGTGCCAGCAGTTACCGGGCCACGGACACTGAAGCTTTCTTT.

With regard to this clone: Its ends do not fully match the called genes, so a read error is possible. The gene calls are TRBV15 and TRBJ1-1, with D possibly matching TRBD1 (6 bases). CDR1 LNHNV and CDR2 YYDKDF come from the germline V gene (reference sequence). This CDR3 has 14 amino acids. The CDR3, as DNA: TGTGCCACCAGCGGCCGGGGGGCGAACCCTGAAGCTTTCTTT. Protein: CATSGRGANPEAFF.